In its sample, the clone carrying this T cell receptor (beta chain) was seen many times. Each CDR3 protein is one row after TCRdb ran MiXCR on the RT-PCR reads. The table records about 680,000 distinct CDR3 sequences, 14% of them present only once. CDR1 is SQVTM and CDR2 is ANQGSEA in the germline V gene. V lost 7 bases and J lost 4, with 16 bases in between. The CDR3 runs to 13 residues. The rearrangement joins TRBV29-1 to TRBJ1-1, with no clear D. Sample: memory CD4+ T cells from blood. This clonotype was sampled from a female donor in good health, serving as a healthy control. The CDR3 nucleotides read TGCAGCGCCGAATCCCGACTGGGCACTGAAGCTTTCTTT. It codes for CSAESRLGTEAFF.